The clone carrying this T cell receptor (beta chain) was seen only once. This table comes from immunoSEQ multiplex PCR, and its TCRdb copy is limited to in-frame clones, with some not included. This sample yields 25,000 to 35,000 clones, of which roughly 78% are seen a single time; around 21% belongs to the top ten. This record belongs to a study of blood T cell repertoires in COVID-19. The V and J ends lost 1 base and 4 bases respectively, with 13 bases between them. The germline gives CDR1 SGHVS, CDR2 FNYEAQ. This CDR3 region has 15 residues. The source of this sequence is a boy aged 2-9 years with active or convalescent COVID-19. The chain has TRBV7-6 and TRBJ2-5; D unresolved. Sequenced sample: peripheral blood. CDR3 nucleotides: TGTGCCAGCAGCTTAGAATTGCTATCAGGAGAGACCCAGTACTTC. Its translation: CASSLELLSGETQYF.